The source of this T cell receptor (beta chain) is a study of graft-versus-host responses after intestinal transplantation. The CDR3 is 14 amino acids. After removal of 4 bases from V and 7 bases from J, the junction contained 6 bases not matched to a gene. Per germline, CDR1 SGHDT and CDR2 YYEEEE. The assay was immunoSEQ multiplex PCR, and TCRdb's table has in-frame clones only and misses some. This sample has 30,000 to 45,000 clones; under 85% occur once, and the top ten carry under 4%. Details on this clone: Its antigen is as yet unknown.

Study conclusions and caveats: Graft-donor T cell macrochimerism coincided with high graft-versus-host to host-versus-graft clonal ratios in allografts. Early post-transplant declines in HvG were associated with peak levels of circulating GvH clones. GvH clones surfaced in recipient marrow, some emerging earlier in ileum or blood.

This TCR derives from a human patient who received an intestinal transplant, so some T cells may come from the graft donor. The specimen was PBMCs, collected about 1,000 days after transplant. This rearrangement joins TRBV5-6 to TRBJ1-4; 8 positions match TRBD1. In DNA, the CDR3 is TGTGCCAGCAGCAACGCAGGGGGCGGTGAAAAACTGTTTTTT. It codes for CASSNAGGGEKLFF.